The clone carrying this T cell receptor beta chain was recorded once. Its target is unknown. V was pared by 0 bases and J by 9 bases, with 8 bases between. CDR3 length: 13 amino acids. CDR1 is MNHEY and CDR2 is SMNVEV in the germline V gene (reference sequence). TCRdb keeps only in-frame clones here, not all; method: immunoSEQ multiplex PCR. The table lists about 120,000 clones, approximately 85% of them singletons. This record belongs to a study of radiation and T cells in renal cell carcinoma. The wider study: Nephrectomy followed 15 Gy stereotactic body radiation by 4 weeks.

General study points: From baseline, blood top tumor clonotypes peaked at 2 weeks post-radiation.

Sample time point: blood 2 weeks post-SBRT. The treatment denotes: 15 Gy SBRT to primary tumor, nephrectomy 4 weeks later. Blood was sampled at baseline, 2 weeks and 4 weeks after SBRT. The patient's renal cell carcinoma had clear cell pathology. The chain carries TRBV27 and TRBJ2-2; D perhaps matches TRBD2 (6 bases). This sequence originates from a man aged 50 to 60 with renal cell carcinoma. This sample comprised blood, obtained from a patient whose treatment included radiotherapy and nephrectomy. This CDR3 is CASSLSGGWELFF. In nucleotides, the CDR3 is TGTGCCAGCAGTTTATCGGGGGGTTGGGAGCTGTTTTTT.